Below are 2 T cell receptor beta chains sequenced from a single sample in a study of Graves' ophthalmopathy and Graves' hyperthyroidism. RNA transcripts yielded amplified TCR beta CDR3 regions. The authors performed first-round RT-PCR with HTBI primers and then a second-round multiplex PCR. MiXCR was run by TCRdb on the multiplex PCR reads, yielding one entry per CDR3 protein. The table shows around 520,000 distinct CDR3 sequences, with less than 40% occurring only once. The specimen sequenced was peripheral blood or thyroid tissue (not recorded which). The receptors originated from an adult man with Graves' hyperthyroidism.

This clonotype has at least ten counts. Written as DNA, the CDR3 is TGTGCCAGCAGTTTGAACGGGGAGAATTCACCCCTCCACTTT. Its translation is CASSLNGENSPLHF. V gene TRBV27 combines with J gene TRBJ1-6; D is uncertain. V lost 3 bases to trimming and J lost 7 bases, with 10 bases between them. The length of the CDR3 is 14 residues. In germline, CDR1 is MNHEY, CDR2 SMNVEV (reference sequence).

This clonotype has at least ten counts. V and J are TRBV7-3 and TRBJ2-2, with D unresolved. CDR3 length: 13 residues. Between the trimmed V and J ends, which lost 5 bases and 3 bases, there was a span of 7 bases. Per the germline V gene, CDR1 is SGHTA and CDR2 is FQGTGA. The DNA for the CDR3 is TGTGCCAGCAGCCCCCATGACACCGGGGAGCTGTTTTTT. It specifies CASSPHDTGELFF.